These 19 T cell receptor beta chains originate from one sample sequenced in a study of OX40 agonist ivuxolimab in advanced cancers. The data were produced by immunoSEQ multiplex PCR, yet TCRdb's version contains in-frame clones alone and is incomplete. The data show 65,000 to 75,000 clones, roughly nine tenths seen once. The sequencing here drew on CD4+ or CD8+ T cells sorted from blood, taken in a trial of the OX40 agonist ivuxolimab. These receptors all come from an adult with an advanced solid tumor such as melanoma, head and neck, liver or kidney cancer.

The rearrangement links TRBV9 to TRBJ1-1; no clear D gene. The V gene's germline CDR1 is SGDLS and CDR2 YYNGEE. This CDR3 region has 15 residues. V was cut by 5 bases and J by 4 bases, with 18 bases left in between. CDR3 loop: CASSIDLGGSTEAFF. The CDR3 DNA reads TGTGCCAGCAGTATAGACTTGGGAGGGAGCACTGAAGCTTTCTTT.

This rearrangement joins TRBV11-3 to TRBJ2-2; 12 nucleotides line up with TRBD1. From germline, CDR1 is SGHNT and CDR2 YENEEA. The CDR3 runs to 16 residues. V was pared by 5 bases and J by 6 bases, with 7 bases of the junction left unmatched. As DNA, the CDR3 is TGTGCCAGCAGCCCGGGACAGGGGGCGAAGGCCGGGGAGCTGTTTTTT. It encodes CASSPGQGAKAGELFF.

In its sample, this clone was seen a few times. This chain uses TRBV19 with TRBJ1-6, with D possibly TRBD1 on 5 matching bases. There are 14 residues in the CDR3. Deletions cut 5 bases from V and 7 bases from J, with 12 bases between. Germline CDR1 reads LNHDA; CDR2 reads SQIVND (reference sequence). For the CDR3, the DNA is TGTGCCAGTAGTGGTGAGACAGCGAATTCACCCCTCCACTTT. This gives the protein CASSGETANSPLHF.

The rearrangement joins TRBV30 to TRBJ1-5; no clear D gene. Germline lookup yields CDR1 GTSNPN and CDR2 SVGIG (reference sequence). V dropped 6 bases and J dropped 6 bases, with 15 bases sitting between them. CDR3 length: 13 amino acids. CDR3 sequence: CACTSGFGQPQHF. The CDR3 DNA sequence: TGTGCCTGCACTTCGGGGTTTGGTCAGCCCCAGCATTTT.

The chain has TRBV4-1 and TRBJ2-7; 11 bases line up with TRBD2. Trimming cost V 3 bases and J 0 bases; bases outside gene matches: 10. The germline gives CDR1 MGHRA, CDR2 YSYEKL. CDR3 length equals 18 residues. The DNA of the CDR3 is TGCGCCAGCAGCCAGAGGATCCCTAGCGGGGGGCCCTCCTACGAGCAGTACTTC. Amino acids: CASSQRIPSGGPSYEQYF.

The sample holds one count of this clone. The chain has TRBV11-2 and TRBJ2-2; TRBD1 matches 9 bases. V gave up 3 bases and J gave up 7 bases; unmatched junction bases: 6. Germline CDR1 SGHAT, CDR2 FQNNGV. This CDR3 region has 15 residues. The CDR3 DNA sequence: TGTGCCAGCAGCTTCGAACAGGGGGCTGGCGGGGAGCTGTTTTTT. This gives the protein CASSFEQGAGGELFF.

The V gene is TRBV5-1, the J gene TRBJ2-1; the match to TRBD1 covers 7 bases. V was pared by 5 bases and J by 4 bases, with 9 bases of the junction left unmatched. Germline V gene data show CDR1 as SGHRS and CDR2 as YFSETQ. The CDR3 consists of 15 residues. The CDR3 region is CASRPGTEPYNEQFF. In nucleotides, the CDR3 is TGCGCCAGCAGGCCCGGGACAGAACCTTACAATGAGCAGTTCTTC.

This clone was observed a few times. The CDR3 region has the DNA TGTGCCAGCAGTTTATCTCTTAATTCACCCCTCCACTTT. Translating it yields CASSLSLNSPLHF. The V call is TRBV27, the J call TRBJ1-6; D is undetermined. CDR3 length equals 13 residues. The V and J ends lost 0 bases and 6 bases respectively, with 3 bases between them. Germline lookup yields CDR1 MNHEY and CDR2 SMNVEV (reference sequence).

This clone was detected once. The chain employs TRBV7-8 and TRBJ2-1; D is uncertain. The germline V gene has CDR1 SGHVS and CDR2 FQNEAQ. V lost 7 bases and J 1 base, leaving 11 bases between the germline ends. The CDR3 is made up of 14 amino acids. DNA for the CDR3: TGTGCCAGCAAACCCCGGTTATCCTACAATGAGCAGTTCTTC. Residues: CASKPRLSYNEQFF.

This clone was observed a handful of times. This rearrangement joins TRBV10-1 to TRBJ1-2; the D is unclear. Trimming removed 0 bases from V and 14 bases from J, with 13 bases in between. This CDR3 has 12 residues. Germline CDR1 and CDR2: WNHNN and SYGVQD (reference sequence). The CDR3 sequence: CASSESLGSPTF. Written as DNA, the CDR3 is TGCGCCAGCAGTGAGTCGCTGGGGTCCCCTACCTTC.

The chain couples TRBV7-2 to TRBJ1-4; 9 bases align to TRBD1. CDR3 length: 16 amino acids. The J segment lost 1 base and the V segment lost 5 bases, leaving 5 bases of the junction unmatched. Germline-derived CDR1 and CDR2 are SGHTA and FQGNSA. The CDR3 spells CASSLQGALTNEKLFF. The CDR3 nucleotides are TGTGCCAGCAGCCTACAGGGGGCTCTAACTAATGAAAAACTGTTTTTT.

This clone was seen more than once but under ten times. The chain links TRBV5-5 to TRBJ1-1; unclear D gene. Trimming stripped 1 base from V and 4 bases from J, with 5 bases between. The CDR3 runs 12 residues. From germline, CDR1 is SGHKS and CDR2 YYEKEE (reference sequence). Written as DNA, the CDR3 is TGTGCCAGCAGCTTGCAACTCACTGAAGCTTTCTTT. Protein: CASSLQLTEAFF.

V gene TRBV30 combines with J gene TRBJ1-2, with D unresolved. CDR3 size: 12 residues. Trimming removed 2 bases at V and 7 bases at J, with 11 bases between. CDR1 GTSNPN and CDR2 SVGIG come from the germline V gene (reference sequence). The CDR3 DNA reads as TGTGCCTGGAGTCCCGTTGGGGTTGGCTACACCTTC. Its translation is CAWSPVGVGYTF.

The rearrangement joins TRBV6-1 to TRBJ2-5; D might be TRBD1 (6 bases). CDR1 MNHNS and CDR2 SASEGT come from the germline V gene. Trimming removed 0 bases at V and 11 bases at J, with 10 bases between. This CDR3 contains 12 residues. The CDR3 spells CASSEARTEQYF. The DNA for the CDR3 is TGTGCCAGCAGTGAAGCAAGGACAGAGCAGTACTTC.

This clone was counted once. The chain uses TRBV5-6 and TRBJ1-5; no clear D. The germline V gene encodes CDR1 SGHDT and CDR2 YYEEEE. CDR3 size: 14 residues. The V end lost 2 bases, the J end lost 7 bases, and 13 bases lay between the germline ends. The CDR3 coding sequence is TGTGCCAGCAGCTTCATGAACAGCCTCCAGCCCCAGCATTTT. Translation gives CASSFMNSLQPQHF.

With regard to this clone: The same CDR3 can be traced to other DNA sequences in this sample. The rearrangement uses TRBV5-1 and TRBJ2-7; D unresolved. Trimming cost V 1 base and J 0 bases, with 8 bases left between them. CDR3 length: 14 amino acids. In germline, CDR1 is SGHRS, CDR2 YFSETQ. In nucleotides, the CDR3 is TGCGCCAGCAGCTTGACACCCGCCTCCTACGAGCAGTACTTC. This sequence encodes CASSLTPASYEQYF.

The rearrangement uses TRBV7-9 and TRBJ1-2; no definite D call. This CDR3 is built from 14 residues. Trimming left V 3 bases short and J 5 bases short, with 13 bases between. Germline values: CDR1 SEHNR, CDR2 FQNEAQ (reference sequence). CDR3 sequence reads: CASSLVGGKYGYTF. DNA of the CDR3: TGTGCCAGCAGCTTGGTCGGAGGAAAATATGGCTACACCTTC.

V gene TRBV6-1 combines with J gene TRBJ2-1; no clear D gene. CDR3 length: 12 residues. The V end lost 3 bases, the J end lost 12 bases, and 12 bases lay between the germline ends. Germline loops: CDR1 MNHNS, CDR2 SASEGT. CDR3 region: CASSDRPTWQFF. The DNA of the CDR3 is TGTGCCAGCAGTGACAGGCCGACCTGGCAGTTCTTC.

Written as DNA, the CDR3 is TGCAGCACGAGGACAGACCGCCCTTATGGCTACACCTTC. This sequence encodes CSTRTDRPYGYTF. This sequence joins TRBV29-1 and TRBJ1-2, with D possibly TRBD1 on 6 matching bases. Between the trimmed V and J ends, which lost 8 bases and 5 bases, there was a span of 18 bases. Germline CDR1 and CDR2: SQVTM and ANQGSEA. The CDR3 spans 13 residues.